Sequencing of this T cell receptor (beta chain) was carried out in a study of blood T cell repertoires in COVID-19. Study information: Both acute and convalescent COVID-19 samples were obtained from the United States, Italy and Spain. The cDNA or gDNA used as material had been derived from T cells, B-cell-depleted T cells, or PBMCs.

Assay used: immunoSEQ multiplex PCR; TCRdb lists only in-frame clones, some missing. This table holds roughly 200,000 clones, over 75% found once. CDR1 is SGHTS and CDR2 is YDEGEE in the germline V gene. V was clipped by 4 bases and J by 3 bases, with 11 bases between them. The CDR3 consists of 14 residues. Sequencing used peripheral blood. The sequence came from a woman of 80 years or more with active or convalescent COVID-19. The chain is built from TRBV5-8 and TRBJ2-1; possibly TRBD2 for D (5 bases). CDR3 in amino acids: CASSRGSDYNEQFF. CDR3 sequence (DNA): TGTGCCAGCAGCCGGGGTTCTGACTACAATGAGCAGTTCTTC.